Sequencing of this T cell receptor (beta chain) was carried out in a study of cytomegalovirus exposure and HLA in healthy donors. Whole-study results and caveats: In vitro work confirmed that three CMV-associated chains recognize CMV antigens. The likely origin of a cluster of highly shared sequence variants was a sequencing artifact.

These donors counted as nominally healthy when sampled, but unrecorded immune exposures were likely. 13 Jbeta primers and 60 Vbeta primers were used for the PCR. Study processing details: Later analysis identified around 85 million unique TCR beta chains, about 11 million shared. Clones were read by immunoSEQ multiplex PCR, and TCRdb kept only the in-frame ones, dropping some. The V and J calls and clone size come from that table; D and trimming were worked out from the DNA. Of around 98,000 clones listed, under 75% were seen once; the top ten hold about 2.5%. In its sample, this clone was seen a few times. Its antigen remains unidentified. Trimming cost V 1 base and J 6 bases; bases outside gene matches: 8. The V gene's germline CDR1 is SGHVS and CDR2 FNYEAQ. The CDR3 is made up of 16 amino acids.

This chain links TRBV7-6 with TRBJ2-1; 8 bases map to TRBD1. The sample comprised PBMCs. This TCR derives from a man over 45 in good health and CMV-seronegative. CDR3 sequence reads: CASSLEMGQASNEQFF. CDR3 in DNA: TGTGCCAGCAGCTTAGAGATGGGACAGGCGTCCAATGAGCAGTTCTTC.